These T cell receptor beta chains were read from a single sample in a study of blood T cell repertoires in COVID-19. The table came from immunoSEQ multiplex PCR; TCRdb's copy has only in-frame clones and leaves some out. The sample has about 210,000 clones, around 92% seen once; the top ten hold 1% to 1.5%. Sequenced material: peripheral blood. The receptors come from a man aged 30 to 39 with acute or convalescent COVID-19. Each CDR3 is given with its conserved first and last residue. The D gene is left open where the match is weak. Rows give clone size only sometimes, using once, few, many, or a class for an expanded clone.

>14|TRBJ1-4|TRBD1|.|TRBV9
CASSANRGEEKLFF
TGTGCCAGCAGCGCGAACAGGGGAGAGGAAAAACTGTTTTTT
>15|TRBJ1-5|TRBD1|.|TRBV2
CASGAGGMSNQPQHF
TGTGCCAGCGGGGCAGGGGGAATGAGCAATCAGCCCCAGCATTTT
>16|TRBJ1-1|.|.|TRBV28
CASSLIAGSGDTEAFF
TGTGCCAGCAGTTTAATAGCAGGGTCTGGGGACACTGAAGCTTTCTTT
>13|TRBJ1-1|TRBD1|.|TRBV7-9
CASSSIRTDRDFF
TGTGCCAGCAGCTCCATCCGAACAGACAGGGATTTCTTT
>16|TRBJ2-3|TRBD2|.|TRBV14
CASSHLGLAGSDTQYF
TGTGCCAGCAGCCACCTGGGACTAGCGGGGTCAGATACGCAGTATTTT
>17|TRBJ2-7|TRBD2|.|TRBV7-8
CASSQRLRAGVGVEQYF
TGTGCCAGCAGCCAAAGACTAAGAGCGGGGGTTGGCGTCGAGCAGTACTTC
>14|TRBJ2-5|.|.|TRBV10-3
CAISEEGVGETQYF
TGTGCCATCAGTGAGGAGGGGGTAGGAGAGACCCAGTACTTC
>16|TRBJ2-1|.|once|TRBV10-3
CAISEPGLAVYNEQFF
TGTGCCATCAGTGAGCCCGGGCTAGCCGTGTACAATGAGCAGTTCTTC
>17|TRBJ1-4|TRBD1|.|TRBV24-1
CATSPGGFEATNEKLFF
TGTGCCACCAGCCCAGGGGGATTTGAGGCAACTAATGAAAAACTGTTTTTT
>13|TRBJ2-7|TRBD1|.|TRBV28
CAIARDRGYEQYF
TGTGCCATTGCCCGCGACAGGGGCTACGAGCAGTACTTC
>15|TRBJ1-6|TRBD1|.|TRBV19
CASSIQTGDVSPLHF
TGTGCCAGTAGTATTCAGACAGGGGATGTTTCACCCCTCCACTTT
>14|TRBJ2-3|TRBD2|.|TRBV5-1
CASSSGTSTDTQYF
TGCGCCAGCAGTAGCGGGACTAGCACAGATACGCAGTATTTT
>16|TRBJ2-3|TRBD2|.|TRBV11-2
CASSLAVAGVSDTQYF
TGTGCCAGCAGCTTAGCGGTAGCGGGAGTATCTGATACGCAGTATTTT
>18|TRBJ1-4|.|.|TRBV19
CASSIVVGRGSRDEKLFF
TGTGCCAGTAGTATAGTCGTCGGGCGGGGAAGTCGCGATGAAAAACTGTTTTTT
>13|TRBJ2-1|.|.|TRBV18
CASSPTGNYEQFF
TGTGCCAGCTCACCAACAGGGAACTATGAGCAGTTCTTC
>14|TRBJ1-2|.|once|TRBV9
CASSPLEGDRGYTF
TGTGCCAGCAGCCCCCTGGAGGGAGACCGTGGCTACACCTTC
>14|TRBJ1-5|.|.|TRBV27
CASSFRGGNQPQHF
TGTGCCAGCAGTTTCAGGGGCGGCAATCAGCCCCAGCATTTT
>15|TRBJ2-3|TRBD2|few|TRBV7-6
CASSRGTSGRGTQYF
TGTGCCAGCAGCAGAGGGACTAGCGGGAGGGGTACGCAGTATTTT
>10|TRBJ1-1|.|.|TRBV29-1
CSVNSTEAFF
TGCAGCGTTAACTCTACCGAGGCTTTCTTT
>14|TRBJ1-1|.|.|TRBV9
CASSPGEGNTEAFF
TGTGCCAGCAGCCCCGGAGAGGGGAACACTGAAGCTTTCTTT
>14|TRBJ1-1|.|.|TRBV6-2/TRBV6-3
CASSYSTVNTEAFF
TGTGCCAGCAGTTACTCGACTGTGAACACTGAAGCTTTCTTT
>15|TRBJ2-7|TRBD2|.|TRBV5-8
CASSRGGGGGYEQYF
TGTGCCAGCAGCCGAGGTGGTGGCGGGGGTTACGAGCAGTACTTC
>15|TRBJ1-5|.|.|TRBV19
CASSALDRYNQPQHF
TGTGCCAGTAGCGCTCTGGACAGATACAATCAGCCCCAGCATTTT
>12|TRBJ1-2|.|.|TRBV30
CAWSFRVDGYTF
TGTGCCTGGAGTTTCAGGGTAGATGGCTACACCTTC
>11|TRBJ1-2|.|.|TRBV19
CASGSTGGYTF
TGTGCCAGTGGGTCAACGGGGGGCTACACCTTC
>16|TRBJ1-3|.|.|TRBV28
CASSLLHESSGNTIYF
TGTGCCAGCAGTTTATTGCACGAGAGCTCTGGAAACACCATATATTTT
>16|TRBJ2-5|.|.|TRBV5-1
CASSLGLRSRKETQYF
TGCGCCAGCAGCTTAGGTCTCAGGTCGCGTAAAGAGACCCAGTACTTC
>18|TRBJ1-6|.|.|TRBV7-8
CASSRTPGVRDGNSPLHF
TGTGCCAGCAGCCGAACGCCGGGGGTCAGGGATGGTAATTCACCCCTCCACTTT
>13|TRBJ1-2|TRBD1|.|TRBV5-1
CASFRDRGDGYTF
TGCGCCAGCTTCCGGGACAGGGGGGATGGCTACACCTTC
>13|TRBJ2-3|TRBD1|.|TRBV11-2
CATNRGRLDTQYF
TGTGCCACCAACAGGGGGCGCCTGGATACGCAGTATTTT
>15|TRBJ1-2|.|few|TRBV9
CASSVDVAGPYGYTF
TGTGCCAGCAGCGTAGATGTGGCAGGGCCCTATGGCTACACCTTC
>14|TRBJ2-7|TRBD1|.|TRBV10-3
CAINPSGTGVEQYF
TGTGCCATCAACCCTTCCGGGACAGGGGTCGAGCAGTACTTC
>13|TRBJ2-7|TRBD2|.|TRBV6-5
CASRRGASYEQYF
TGTGCCAGCAGGCGGGGGGCGAGCTACGAGCAGTACTTC
>15|TRBJ1-5|TRBD1|.|TRBV2
CASSEQTGANQPQHF
TGTGCCAGCAGTGAACAAACAGGGGCAAATCAGCCCCAGCATTTT
>12|TRBJ2-1|.|.|TRBV19
CASSIWGGEQFF
TGTGCCAGTAGTATTTGGGGCGGTGAGCAGTTCTTC
>12|TRBJ2-7|TRBD1|.|TRBV19
CASSTNRGEQYF
TGTGCCAGTTCTACCAACAGGGGCGAGCAGTACTTC
>15|TRBJ2-5|.|few|TRBV4-1
CASSQDPGWQETQYF
TGCGCCAGCAGCCAAGATCCCGGGTGGCAAGAGACCCAGTACTTC
>14|TRBJ2-3|.|.|TRBV7-9
CASSLRREPDTQYF
TGTGCCAGCAGCTTACGACGGGAGCCAGATACGCAGTATTTT
>12|TRBJ1-2|TRBD1|.|TRBV28
CASSQTGFGYTF
TGTGCCAGCAGCCAGACAGGGTTTGGCTACACCTTC
>15|TRBJ2-7|.|.|TRBV3-1/TRBV3-2
CASSQAGTGASEQYF
TGTGCCAGCAGCCAAGCCGGGACTGGCGCCTCCGAGCAGTACTTC
>18|TRBJ2-6|TRBD1|.|TRBV18
CASSVTGTGGPGANVLTF
TGTGCCAGCTCAGTTACCGGGACAGGGGGCCCTGGGGCCAACGTCCTGACTTTC
>16|TRBJ1-3|.|.|TRBV28
CASSSTGIIISNTIYF
TGTGCCAGCAGTTCCACAGGGATCATAATTAGTAACACCATATATTTT
>13|TRBJ2-1|.|.|TRBV30
CAWASELYNEQFF
TGTGCCTGGGCTAGCGAACTCTACAATGAGCAGTTCTTC
>13|TRBJ1-2|TRBD1|.|TRBV2
CASSQTGGYGYTF
TGTGCCAGCAGCCAGACAGGGGGCTATGGCTACACCTTC
>16|TRBJ2-7|.|once|TRBV28
CASTTQGAGDSYEQYF
TGTGCCAGCACCACCCAGGGCGCAGGCGATTCCTACGAGCAGTACTTC